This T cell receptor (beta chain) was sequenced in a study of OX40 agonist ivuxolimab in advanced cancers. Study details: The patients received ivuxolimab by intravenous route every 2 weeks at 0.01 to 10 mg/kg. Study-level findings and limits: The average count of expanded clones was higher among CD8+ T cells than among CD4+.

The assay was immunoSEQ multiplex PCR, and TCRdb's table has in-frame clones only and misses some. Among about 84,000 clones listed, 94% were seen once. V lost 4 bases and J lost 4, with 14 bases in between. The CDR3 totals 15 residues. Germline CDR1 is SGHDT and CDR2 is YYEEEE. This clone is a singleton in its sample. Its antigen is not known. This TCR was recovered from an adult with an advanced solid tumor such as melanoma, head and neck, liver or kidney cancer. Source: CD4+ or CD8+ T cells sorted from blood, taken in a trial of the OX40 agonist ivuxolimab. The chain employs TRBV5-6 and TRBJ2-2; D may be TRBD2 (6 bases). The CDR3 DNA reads TGTGCCAGCAGCCTTGGGTTCGGGGGCACCGGGGAGCTGTTTTTT. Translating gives CASSLGFGGTGELFF. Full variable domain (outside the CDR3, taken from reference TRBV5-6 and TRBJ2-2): DAGVTQSPTHLIKTRGQQVTLRCSPKSGHDTVSWYQQALGQGPQFIFQYYEEEERQRGNFPDRFSGHQFPNYSSELNVNALLLGDSALYLCASSLGFGGTGELFFGEGSRLTVL.